This T cell receptor beta chain was captured in a study of cytomegalovirus exposure and HLA in healthy donors. In the study overall: According to later analysis, the same platform produced the roughly 120 validation and approximately 630 first-cohort repertoires.

The table came from immunoSEQ multiplex PCR; TCRdb's copy has only in-frame clones and leaves some out. This sample has roughly 130,000 clones, with around nine tenths found just once. CDR1 is SEHNR, CDR2 FQNEAQ, per germline (reference sequence). There are 15 residues in the CDR3. Trimming removed 4 bases at V and 4 bases at J, with 16 bases between. About this clone: Its antigen is not identified.

Points from the study as a whole: Reports credit the classifier with highly specific, highly sensitive diagnosis of cytomegalovirus status. The study put 150 or so TCR beta chains on its list as cytomegalovirus-associated. Specificity of a few CMV-associated chains for CMV antigens was verified in vitro.

The receptor was isolated from a man in his thirties or forties in good health and CMV-seronegative. The V and J genes are TRBV7-9 and TRBJ2-5; possible D gene TRBD1, 6 bases. The sequenced material came from PBMCs. The CDR3 sequence: CASSSSRGGGETQYF. The CDR3, as DNA: TGTGCCAGCAGCTCAAGCAGGGGCGGCGGAGAGACCCAGTACTTC.